The 14 T cell receptor beta chains presented below share a single source sample, sequenced in a study of cytomegalovirus exposure and HLA in healthy donors. Researchers ran the PCR with 60 Vbeta and 13 Jbeta primers. The assay was immunoSEQ multiplex PCR, and TCRdb's table has in-frame clones only and misses some. Of 200,000 to 250,000 clones detected, 75% appear once; the ten largest clones hold 1.8%. Sequencing was performed on PBMCs. The receptors shown here come from a young woman in good health and CMV-seronegative.

The chain uses TRBV9 and TRBJ1-2; D may be TRBD1 (6 bases). Trimming shortened V by 0 bases and J by 4 bases, and 16 bases separated the two germline ends. CDR1 and CDR2 (germline): SGDLS, YYNGEE. This CDR3 is built from 16 residues. The CDR3: CASSVGAQTGSYGYTF. CDR3 DNA: TGTGCCAGCAGCGTAGGGGCCCAAACAGGGAGCTATGGCTACACCTTC.

CDR3 in amino acids: CASSYLLSRTDYGYTF. CDR3 DNA: TGTGCCAGCAGTTACCTCCTATCGCGGACAGACTATGGCTACACCTTC. The chain couples TRBV6-6 to TRBJ1-2, with D perhaps matching TRBD1 (6 bases). Germline assignment: CDR1 MNHNY and CDR2 SVGAGI (reference sequence). V was shortened by 2 bases and J by 3 bases, with 16 bases between the two germline ends. The CDR3 spans 16 residues.

The DNA for the CDR3 is TGTGCCTGGAGCCAGGGGGAGAACACTGAAGCTTTCTTT. As protein: CAWSQGENTEAFF. The chain is built from TRBV30 and TRBJ1-1, with 7 nucleotides matching TRBD1. Germline V CDR1 and CDR2: GTSNPN, SVGIG (reference sequence). The CDR3 covers 13 residues. Germline trimming cut 3 bases from V and 1 base from J; bases unmatched to any gene: 2.

The V call is TRBV6-6, the J call TRBJ2-7; tentatively, D is TRBD1 (5 bases). V dropped 5 bases and J dropped 5 bases, with 13 bases sitting between them. Germline CDR1 MNHNY, CDR2 SVGAGI (reference sequence). The CDR3 has 13 residues. CDR3 sequence (DNA): TGTGCCAGCAGTGACCCAAACAGGCACGAGCAGTACTTC. Its protein product is CASSDPNRHEQYF.

The chain is built from TRBV6-5 and TRBJ2-3; TRBD2 matches at 14 bases. This CDR3 contains 16 residues. The germline V gene has CDR1 MNHEY and CDR2 SVGAGI. Unmatched junction bases numbered 0, after V lost 0 bases and J lost 4 bases. DNA of the CDR3: TGTGCCAGCAGTTACTCGACTAGCGGGGGGGCAGATACGCAGTATTTT. This codes for CASSYSTSGGADTQYF.

This chain joins TRBV12-5 and TRBJ2-1, with D uncertain. The CDR3 covers 16 residues. The germline V and J ends were trimmed by 3 bases and 0 bases, with 12 bases remaining between them. Germline V CDR1 and CDR2: LGHNT, FRNRAP. CDR3 residues: CASGFLTLSSYNEQFF. The DNA of the CDR3 is TGTGCTAGTGGTTTTTTAACCCTAAGCTCCTACAATGAGCAGTTCTTC.

CDR3 coding DNA: TGTGCCAGCAGCAATGGGGCTAGAGTCCACGAGCAGTACTTC. Its translation: CASSNGARVHEQYF. This rearrangement joins TRBV27 to TRBJ2-7; possible D gene TRBD1, 5 bases. Germline V gives CDR1 MNHEY, CDR2 SMNVEV (reference sequence). CDR3 length equals 14 residues. V lost 6 bases, J lost 5 bases, and 17 bases lay in between.

The chain recombines TRBV10-3 with TRBJ2-6; perhaps TRBD2 as D (6 bases). CDR3 size: 17 residues. Trimming took off 2 bases at V and 4 bases at J, with 15 bases between the two ends. CDR1 and CDR2 (germline): ENHRY, SYGVKD. This CDR3 is CAISEGRSSRGANVLTF. DNA for the CDR3: TGTGCCATCAGTGAGGGGAGGAGCTCTAGAGGGGCCAACGTCCTGACTTTC.

V and J are TRBV4-1 and TRBJ1-2; D gene uncertain. The V and J ends lost 2 bases and 8 bases respectively, with 12 bases between them. The CDR3 sequence is 13 residues long. CDR1 is MGHRA, CDR2 YSYEKL, per germline. CDR3 DNA: TGCGCCAGCAGCCAATGGGCGGGAGGGGGCTACACCTTC. It encodes CASSQWAGGGYTF.

The table lists this clone with a few counts. The chain couples TRBV6-1 to TRBJ1-2; the D is unclear. Germline assignment: CDR1 MNHNS and CDR2 SASEGT. V lost 5 bases, J lost 4 bases, and 14 bases lay in between. This CDR3 has 14 amino acids. This CDR3 is CASSSNAGSYGYTF. CDR3 nucleotide sequence: TGTGCCAGCAGTTCAAACGCAGGATCCTATGGCTACACCTTC.

The rearrangement links TRBV5-5 to TRBJ2-7; 8 bases are a match to TRBD1. J lost 4 bases, V lost 0 bases, and 6 bases had no gene match. This CDR3 is 15 amino acids long. CDR1 is SGHKS and CDR2 is YYEKEE in the germline V gene (reference sequence). DNA of the CDR3: TGTGCCAGCAGCTTGGTTGTGACAGGGGAATACGAGCAGTACTTC. Protein product: CASSLVVTGEYEQYF.

The rearrangement links TRBV7-6 to TRBJ2-2; tentative D call: TRBD1 (6 bases). The germline CDR1 and CDR2 sequences are SGHVS and FNYEAQ. Trimming removed 1 base from V and 8 bases from J, with 17 bases in between. The CDR3 totals 16 residues. The CDR3: CASSLVQGIYGGELFF. CDR3 in DNA: TGTGCCAGCAGCTTAGTCCAGGGGATCTACGGAGGGGAGCTGTTTTTT.

CDR3 sequence: CASSTGQGWDEQYF. DNA for the CDR3: TGTGCCAGCAGCACCGGACAGGGCTGGGACGAGCAGTACTTC. The J gene is TRBJ2-7, the V gene TRBV7-8, with 8 bases matching TRBD1. Trimming took 5 bases from V and 5 from J; bases not matched to a gene: 8. The germline V gene encodes CDR1 SGHVS and CDR2 FQNEAQ. This CDR3 has 14 residues.

The V and J genes are TRBV6-1 and TRBJ2-5; TRBD1 agrees at 7 bases. Germline V gene sequence: CDR1 MNHNS, CDR2 SASEGT. The CDR3 runs to 11 residues. J was trimmed by 11 bases and V by 3 bases; bases with no gene match: 3. CDR3 residues: CASSEDRRQYF. The CDR3 region has the DNA TGTGCCAGCAGTGAGGACAGGCGACAGTACTTC.